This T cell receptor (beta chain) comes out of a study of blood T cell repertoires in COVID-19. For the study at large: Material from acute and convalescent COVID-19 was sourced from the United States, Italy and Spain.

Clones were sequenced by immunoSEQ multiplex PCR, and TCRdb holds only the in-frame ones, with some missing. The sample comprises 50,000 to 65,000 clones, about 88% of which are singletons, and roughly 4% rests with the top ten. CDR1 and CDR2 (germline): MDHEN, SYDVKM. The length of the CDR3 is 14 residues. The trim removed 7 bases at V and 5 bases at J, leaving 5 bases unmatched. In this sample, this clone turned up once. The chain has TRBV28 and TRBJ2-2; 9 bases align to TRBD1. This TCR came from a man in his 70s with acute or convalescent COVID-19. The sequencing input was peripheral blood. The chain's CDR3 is CASTGQGQTGELFF. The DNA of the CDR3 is TGTGCCAGCACGGGACAGGGTCAAACCGGGGAGCTGTTTTTT.